Only a few counts were recorded for the clone carrying this T cell receptor beta chain. No antigen is known for it. This entry is derived from a study of radiation and T cells in renal cell carcinoma. Study overall: Nephrectomy followed 15 Gy stereotactic body radiation by 4 weeks. General study results and limits: No pretreatment tumor biopsies were available for baseline clonotypes. In blood, top tumor clones expanded by 2 weeks, shrinking by 4.

The V gene lost 6 bases and the J gene lost 6 bases, with 20 bases spanning the gap. The CDR3 loop spans 15 amino acids. Germline V gene lookup returns CDR1 LNHDA and CDR2 SQIVND (reference sequence). The table came from immunoSEQ multiplex PCR; TCRdb's copy has only in-frame clones and leaves some out. The repertoire holds some 140,000 clones, with roughly 88% as singletons. Time point defined: baseline pretreatment blood. Stated treatment: 15 Gy SBRT to primary tumor, nephrectomy 4 weeks later. Serial blood draws occurred at baseline and 2 and 4 weeks post-SBRT. The material sequenced was blood, taken from a patient whose treatment included radiotherapy and nephrectomy. J is TRBJ1-2 and V is TRBV19, with a weak D call TRBD1 (5 bases). The clonotype comes from a woman in her 50s with renal cell carcinoma. The CDR3 DNA is TGTGCCAGTAGGGCCGGAGGGGCCCTAAGGGATGGCTACACCTTC. Translation: CASRAGGALRDGYTF. Full variable domain (rest looked up from reference TRBV19 and TRBJ1-2): DGGITQSPKYLFRKEGQNVTLSCEQNLNHDAMYWYRQDPGQGLRLIYYSQIVNDFQKGDIAEGYSVSREKKESFPLTVTSAQKNPTAFYLCASRAGGALRDGYTFGSGTRLTVV.